These T cell receptor beta chains were read from a single sample in a study of regulatory T cells in long-lasting Graves disease. TCRdb processed the multiplex PCR reads anew with MiXCR; each CDR3 protein has one entry. The sample has 510,000 or so distinct CDR3 sequences, around 12% seen once. These data were also reused for a study on T cells in Graves' hyperthyroidism and ophthalmopathy.

The sample here was peripheral blood mononuclear cells (PBMCs), taken at new diagnosis, from a patient treated with antithyroid drugs. These receptors all come from a woman in her thirties with Graves disease. Both conserved end residues are part of each CDR3. D genes are given only for firm matches. Clone size is not always given. Where it is, it says once, few, many or a class for expanded clones.

size: many; V: TRBV20-1; J: TRBJ2-5; D: TRBD2; DNA: TGCAGTGCTAGAGATCCCCGTCTAGCGGGAGGGTCAGAGACCCAGTACTTC; CDR3: CSARDPRLAGGSETQYF
size: many; V: TRBV6-2/TRBV6-3; J: TRBJ2-6; D: .; DNA: TGTGCCAGCAGTTACTCCGCAGGGTTAATCTCTGGGGCCAACGTCCTGACTTTC; CDR3: CASSYSAGLISGANVLTF
size: .; V: TRBV5-4; J: TRBJ1-6; D: .; DNA: TGTGCCAGCAGCTCGGTGGTTGATTCACCCCTCCACTTT; CDR3: CASSSVVDSPLHF
size: many; V: TRBV28; J: TRBJ2-1; D: .; DNA: TGTGCCAGCAGTTCGGGGGCTAGCGGCGAGGGGGAGCAGTTCTTC; CDR3: CASSSGASGEGEQFF
size: .; V: TRBV9; J: TRBJ2-1; D: TRBD2; DNA: TGTGCCAGCAGCGTTAACTTACTAGCGGCCGGAATCAATGAGCAGTTCTTC; CDR3: CASSVNLLAAGINEQFF
size: few; V: TRBV5-1; J: TRBJ1-1; D: TRBD1; DNA: TGCGCCAGCAGCTTGTCAGGGGGGCTCACTGAAGCTTTCTTT; CDR3: CASSLSGGLTEAFF
size: few; V: TRBV5-6; J: TRBJ2-3; D: TRBD2; DNA: TGTGCCAGCAGCTTGGAGGTACTAGCGGCTAGCACAGATACGCAGTATTTT; CDR3: CASSLEVLAASTDTQYF
size: few; V: TRBV19; J: TRBJ2-2; D: .; DNA: TGTGCCAGTACCCGGGAGCAACCCGGGGAGCTGTTTTTT; CDR3: CASTREQPGELFF
size: .; V: TRBV12-5; J: TRBJ2-3; D: TRBD2; DNA: TGTGCTAGTCAACGGGCACTAGCGGAAGCCACAGATACGCGGTATTTT; CDR3: CASQRALAEATDTRYF
size: many; V: TRBV6-2/TRBV6-3; J: TRBJ2-3; D: TRBD1; DNA: TGTGCCAGCAGTTACTCGGGACAGGGGGCACCGGCAGATACGCAGTATTTT; CDR3: CASSYSGQGAPADTQYF
size: many; V: TRBV3-1; J: TRBJ2-1; D: TRBD2; DNA: TGTGCCAGCAGCCAAATGGCTAGCGGTTACAATGAGCAGTTCTTC; CDR3: CASSQMASGYNEQFF
size: .; V: TRBV18; J: TRBJ2-1; D: TRBD2; DNA: TGTGCCAGCTCACCAAAGGTACTAGCGGAAGCTAGCTCCTACAATGAGCAGTTCTTC; CDR3: CASSPKVLAEASSYNEQFF
size: few; V: TRBV19; J: TRBJ2-5; D: TRBD2; DNA: TGTGCCAGTAGTATGCGGGCTAGCGGGAGGGACCAAGAGACCCAGTACTTC; CDR3: CASSMRASGRDQETQYF
size: many; V: TRBV28; J: TRBJ2-1; D: .; DNA: TGTGCCAGCAGTCTCTTCCGGGACCGATCCGTGTGGGATCCCTACAATGAGCAGTTCTTC; CDR3: CASSLFRDRSVWDPYNEQFF
size: few; V: TRBV7-2; J: TRBJ2-3; D: .; DNA: TGTGCCAGCAGTATCCCAGGATTCAGCACAGATACGCAGTATTTT; CDR3: CASSIPGFSTDTQYF
size: .; V: TRBV5-6; J: TRBJ2-4; D: .; DNA: TGTGCCAGCAGCTTGCCTAGCTTAAACATTCAGTACTTC; CDR3: CASSLPSLNIQYF
size: .; V: TRBV18; J: TRBJ2-7; D: .; DNA: TGTGCCAGCTCACCACGAAAACTGGGGGCTAAAAAGGAGCAGTACTTC; CDR3: CASSPRKLGAKKEQYF
size: .; V: TRBV20-1; J: TRBJ2-4; D: TRBD2; DNA: TGCAGTGCCCTGGGGAGAACGACTAGCGGGAGACTCGGAGCCAAAAACATTCAGTACTTC; CDR3: CSALGRTTSGRLGAKNIQYF
size: .; V: TRBV20-1; J: TRBJ2-7; D: TRBD1; DNA: TGCAGTGCTAGAACTCTTTCGGGGACAGAATTCTACGAGCAGTACTTC; CDR3: CSARTLSGTEFYEQYF
size: many; V: TRBV28; J: TRBJ1-5; D: .; DNA: TGTGCCAGCAGTCGGACCGACCGATTCAATCAGCCCCAGCATTTT; CDR3: CASSRTDRFNQPQHF
size: many; V: TRBV20-1; J: TRBJ2-5; D: .; DNA: TGCAGTGCTTCGGAACAGGGCCAGTACTTC; CDR3: CSASEQGQYF
size: many; V: TRBV28; J: TRBJ1-4; D: TRBD1; DNA: TGTGCCAGCAGCATATTACAGGGGTCTGCAACTAATGAAAAACTGTTTTTT; CDR3: CASSILQGSATNEKLFF
size: .; V: TRBV7-9; J: TRBJ2-1; D: TRBD1; DNA: TGTGCCAGCAGGAAGGGGACAGACTCCTACAATGAGCAGTTCTTC; CDR3: CASRKGTDSYNEQFF
size: few; V: TRBV11-2; J: TRBJ2-7; D: TRBD1; DNA: TGTGCCAGCAGCCCCCCCCCCGGGACAGGGTCGTTCGAGCAGTACTTC; CDR3: CASSPPPGTGSFEQYF
size: many; V: TRBV11-2; J: TRBJ1-2; D: .; DNA: TGTGCCAGCCGCGGGGGGGCGCGGTATGGCTACACCTTC; CDR3: CASRGGARYGYTF
size: many; V: TRBV2; J: TRBJ2-3; D: TRBD2; DNA: TGTGCCAGCAGTGTCAATAGCGGGAGCACAGATACGCAGTATTTT; CDR3: CASSVNSGSTDTQYF
size: .; V: TRBV5-5; J: TRBJ2-2; D: TRBD2; DNA: TGTGCCAGCAGCCCCCGACGGACTAGCGGGAGGTACACCGGGGAGCTGTTTTTT; CDR3: CASSPRRTSGRYTGELFF
size: many; V: TRBV18; J: TRBJ2-1; D: TRBD1; DNA: TGTGCCAGCTCACCGTACGACAGGGGATACAATGAGCAGTTCTTC; CDR3: CASSPYDRGYNEQFF
size: many; V: TRBV6-2/TRBV6-3; J: TRBJ1-4; D: .; DNA: TGTGCCAGCAGTTACTCCGCAGGCGTTAATGAAAAACTGTTTTTT; CDR3: CASSYSAGVNEKLFF
size: many; V: TRBV5-1; J: TRBJ2-7; D: TRBD1; DNA: TGCGCCAGCAGCTTGGAAGGCGGACAGGCCCGCGAGCAGTACTTC; CDR3: CASSLEGGQAREQYF
size: many; V: TRBV2; J: TRBJ2-5; D: .; DNA: TGTGCCAGCAGTGGATCACAAGAGACCCAGTACTTC; CDR3: CASSGSQETQYF
size: few; V: TRBV20-1; J: TRBJ2-5; D: .; DNA: TGCAGTGCTCCGACGGCGCAAGAGACCCAGTACTTC; CDR3: CSAPTAQETQYF
size: many; V: TRBV20-1; J: TRBJ2-5; D: .; DNA: TGCAGTGCTCGAGGGGGGGACCTCCAAGAGACCCAGTACTTC; CDR3: CSARGGDLQETQYF
size: few; V: TRBV13; J: TRBJ2-1; D: TRBD2; DNA: TGTGCCAGCAGCTATATAGCGGGCTACAATGAGCAGTTCTTC; CDR3: CASSYIAGYNEQFF
size: .; V: TRBV10-2; J: TRBJ2-6; D: .; DNA: TGCGCCAGCAGTGATCCCTATTCTGGGGCCAACGTCCTGACTTTC; CDR3: CASSDPYSGANVLTF
size: few; V: TRBV19; J: TRBJ1-1; D: TRBD1; DNA: TGTGCCAGTAGTTCCCGTTGGGGGCCGGGACAGGGGGGTCGGAACACTGAAGCTTTCTTT; CDR3: CASSSRWGPGQGGRNTEAFF
size: .; V: TRBV20-1; J: TRBJ2-3; D: TRBD2; DNA: TGCAGTGGCTATCGGCGGGAGGGGGGGACAGATACGCAGTATTTT; CDR3: CSGYRREGGTDTQYF
size: many; V: TRBV27; J: TRBJ2-2; D: TRBD2; DNA: TGTGCCAGCAGTTTCGGTTATTTGGGGGTTCCGGGAGGCCGGAACACCGGGGAGCTGTTTTTT; CDR3: CASSFGYLGVPGGRNTGELFF
size: few; V: TRBV27; J: TRBJ1-5; D: .; DNA: TGTGCCAGCAGTGGTAGGGGGGATAGCAATCAGCCCCAGCATTTT; CDR3: CASSGRGDSNQPQHF
size: many; V: TRBV19; J: TRBJ2-1; D: .; DNA: TGTGCCAGTAGTAATGTGGGGCGGTCCTACAATGAGCAGTTCTTC; CDR3: CASSNVGRSYNEQFF
size: .; V: TRBV20-1; J: TRBJ2-3; D: .; DNA: TGCAGTGCTCCCCAGCGACTAGTCGCAGATACGCAGTATTTT; CDR3: CSAPQRLVADTQYF
size: many; V: TRBV3-1; J: TRBJ2-7; D: TRBD1; DNA: TGTGCCAGCAGCCAAGAGTGGGCCGGGACAGAGGATTACGAGCAGTACTTC; CDR3: CASSQEWAGTEDYEQYF
size: many; V: TRBV6-1; J: TRBJ2-1; D: TRBD2; DNA: TGTGCCAGCAGCCCCACCAACGGGGGGAGCTCCTACAATGAGCAGTTCTTC; CDR3: CASSPTNGGSSYNEQFF
size: many; V: TRBV9; J: TRBJ1-6; D: .; DNA: TGTGCCAGCAGCCCGGACACGGGCGTTAATTCACCCCTCCACTTT; CDR3: CASSPDTGVNSPLHF
size: .; V: TRBV29-1; J: TRBJ1-1; D: .; DNA: TGCAGCGTTCTCGAAAGGAACACTGAAGCTTTCTTT; CDR3: CSVLERNTEAFF
size: many; V: TRBV29-1; J: TRBJ2-3; D: TRBD2; DNA: TGCAGCGTTCCTCATGGACTAGCGGGACCTAGCACAGATACGCAGTATTTT; CDR3: CSVPHGLAGPSTDTQYF
size: .; V: TRBV20-1; J: TRBJ2-3; D: TRBD2; DNA: TGCAGTACTTATGGGCTAGCGGGAGAAGATACGCAGTATTTT; CDR3: CSTYGLAGEDTQYF